Sequencing of this TCR beta chain was carried out in a study of shared clonotypes between healthy human individuals. Only in-frame clones appear in the TCRdb table, and some are missing; sequencing was by immunoSEQ multiplex PCR. The sample has 2 million to 3 million clones, roughly 93% seen once; the top ten hold about 0.39%. Trimming removed 2 bases at V and 2 bases at J, with 7 bases between. Germline values: CDR1 SGHTA, CDR2 FQGNSA. CDR3 length equals 13 residues. The chain employs TRBV7-2 and TRBJ2-7; D possibly corresponds to TRBD2 (5 bases). The specimen was naive CD4+ T cells from PBMCs. The subset denotes: CD45RA+ positively selected. The sequence was obtained from a man aged 18 to 30 in good health. Some clones in this sample may be carry-over from other donors' samples. The CDR3 bases are TGTGCCAGCAGCTTACCCGGGACCTACGAGCAGTACTTC. Its translation: CASSLPGTYEQYF.